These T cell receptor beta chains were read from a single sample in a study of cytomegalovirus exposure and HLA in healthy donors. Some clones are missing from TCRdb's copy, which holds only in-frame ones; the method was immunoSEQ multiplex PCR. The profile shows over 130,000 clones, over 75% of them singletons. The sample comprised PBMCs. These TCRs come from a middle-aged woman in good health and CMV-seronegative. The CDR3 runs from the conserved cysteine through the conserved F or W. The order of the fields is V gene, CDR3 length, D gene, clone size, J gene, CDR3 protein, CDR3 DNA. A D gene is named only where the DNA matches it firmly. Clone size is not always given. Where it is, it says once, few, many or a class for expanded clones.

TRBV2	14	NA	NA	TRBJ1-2	CASTTEEGSHGYTF	TGTGCCAGCACGACCGAAGAGGGTAGTCATGGCTACACCTTC
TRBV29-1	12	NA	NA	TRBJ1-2	CSVPDRNYGYTF	TGCAGCGTTCCGGACAGAAACTATGGCTACACCTTC
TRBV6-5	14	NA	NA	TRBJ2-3	CASRDYGPRDTQYF	TGTGCCAGCAGGGACTACGGACCGAGGGATACGCAGTATTTT
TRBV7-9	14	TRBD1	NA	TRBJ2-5	CSSSFGQGQETQYF	TGTTCCAGCAGCTTTGGACAGGGCCAAGAGACCCAGTACTTC
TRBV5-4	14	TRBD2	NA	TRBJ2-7	CASSGGLAGNEQYF	TGTGCCAGCAGCGGGGGACTAGCGGGAAACGAGCAGTACTTC
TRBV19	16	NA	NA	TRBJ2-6	CASSIWGRVAANVLTF	TGTGCCAGTAGTATTTGGGGGCGGGTTGCGGCCAACGTCCTGACTTTC
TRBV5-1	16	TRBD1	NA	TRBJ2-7	CASSSGPGTGVYEQYF	TGCGCCAGCAGCTCGGGGCCTGGGACAGGGGTATACGAGCAGTACTTC
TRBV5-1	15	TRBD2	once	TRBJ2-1	CASSETSGRAGEQFF	TGCGCCAGCAGCGAGACTAGCGGGAGGGCCGGAGAGCAGTTCTTC
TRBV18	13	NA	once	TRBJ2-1	CASSPPPAGEQFF	TGTGCCAGCTCACCACCCCCCGCAGGTGAGCAGTTCTTC
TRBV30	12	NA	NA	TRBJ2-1	CAWSGKADEQFF	TGTGCCTGGAGTGGTAAGGCGGATGAGCAGTTCTTC
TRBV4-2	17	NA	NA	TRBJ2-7	CASSQAMLEGISYEQYF	TGTGCCAGCAGCCAAGCAATGCTGGAGGGAATCTCCTACGAGCAGTACTTC
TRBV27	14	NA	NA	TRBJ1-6	CASSVGLNNSPLHF	TGTGCCAGCAGTGTGGGACTGAATAATTCACCCCTCCACTTT
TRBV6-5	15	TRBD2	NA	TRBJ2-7	CASSPGGGRNNEQYF	TGTGCCAGCAGCCCCGGGGGCGGGAGGAACAACGAGCAGTACTTC
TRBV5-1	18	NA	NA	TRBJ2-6	CASSLEGEPSSGANVLTF	TGCGCCAGCAGCTTGGAGGGGGAACCGAGCTCTGGGGCCAACGTCCTGACTTTC
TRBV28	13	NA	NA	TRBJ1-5	CASSLYSNQPQHF	TGTGCCAGCAGTTTGTATAGCAATCAGCCCCAGCATTTT
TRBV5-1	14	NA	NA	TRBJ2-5	CASSLESSGETQYF	TGCGCCAGCAGCTTGGAGTCTAGTGGCGAGACCCAGTACTTC
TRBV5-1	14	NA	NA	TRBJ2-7	CASRATTQTYEQYF	TGCGCCAGCAGAGCTACCACCCAAACCTACGAGCAGTACTTC
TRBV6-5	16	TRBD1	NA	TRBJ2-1	CASSYSTGGSYNEQFF	TGTGCCAGCAGTTACTCGACAGGGGGCTCATACAATGAGCAGTTCTTC
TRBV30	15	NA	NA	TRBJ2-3	CAWSPGGMVPDTQYF	TGTGCCTGGAGTCCGGGCGGGATGGTCCCAGATACGCAGTATTTT
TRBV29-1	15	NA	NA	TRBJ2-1	CSVGRGFLTYNEQFF	TGCAGCGTTGGAAGGGGGTTCCTTACCTACAATGAGCAGTTCTTC
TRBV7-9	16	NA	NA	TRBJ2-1	CASSPIGGSSYNEQFF	TGTGCCAGCAGCCCCATTGGGGGGAGCTCCTACAATGAGCAGTTCTTC
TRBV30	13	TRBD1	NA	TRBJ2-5	CARQGAHRETQYF	TGTGCCAGGCAGGGGGCACACCGGGAGACCCAGTACTTC